The sample holds many counts of the clone carrying this T cell receptor beta chain. Its antigen is as yet unknown. These data belong to a study of identical twins. Study results and limitations: Carriage of fewer insertions was seen in abundant cord blood beta clonotypes, whereas memory repertoires showed none. Conclusions were based on cross-sectional statistical analysis, without following the same donors.

CDR1 is LGHNA, CDR2 YSLEER, per germline. The CDR3 runs 16 residues. Trimming took 1 base from V and 1 from J; bases not matched to a gene: 6. A universal primer binding site was introduced by template switching. The final cDNA contained unique molecular identifiers. TCRdb fed the 5' RACE reads into MiXCR, producing one record per CDR3 protein. The table includes about 690,000 distinct CDR3 sequences, approximately 6% detected once. The sequencing input was naive T cells sorted from blood. This TCR derives from a man aged 18-30 years in good health. This chain uses TRBV4-3 with TRBJ2-7, with TRBD2 matching 8 bases. In DNA, the CDR3 is TGCGCCAGCAGCCAAGGGGCTAGCGGGCGGTCCTACGAGCAGTACTTC. Translating gives CASSQGASGRSYEQYF.